The rows below give T cell receptor beta chains drawn from one sample of a study of T-cell reconstitution after alpha-beta-depleted transplantation in children. TCRdb re-derived calls from the PCR reads in MiXCR, one entry per CDR3 protein. The sample carries approximately 240,000 distinct CDR3 sequences, under 9.5% recorded once. The starting material was PBMCs from the stem cell graft donor, obtained from the stem cell graft. The receptors here all came from a human donor who donated a stem cell graft to a child with acute lymphoblastic leukemia. CDR3s include the opening cysteine and the closing phenylalanine or tryptophan. D genes are given only for firm matches. A clone size is listed for some rows: how often the clone was seen (once, few, many), or a class if it is expanded.

V gene: TRBV7-2; J gene: TRBJ1-1; clone size: .; D gene: .; CDR3 protein: CASSSGTAVTEAFF; CDR3 DNA: TGTGCCAGCAGTTCCGGGACGGCGGTGACTGAAGCTTTCTTT
V gene: TRBV7-9; J gene: TRBJ1-1; clone size: many; D gene: .; CDR3 protein: CASSQRDVDTEAFF; CDR3 DNA: TGTGCCAGCAGCCAACGGGACGTCGACACTGAAGCTTTCTTT
V gene: TRBV6-2/TRBV6-3; J gene: TRBJ2-1; clone size: few; D gene: TRBD2; CDR3 protein: CASRPGGAYNEQFF; CDR3 DNA: TGTGCCAGCCGGCCCGGGGGGGCCTACAATGAGCAGTTCTTC
V gene: TRBV14; J gene: TRBJ1-2; clone size: few; D gene: .; CDR3 protein: CASSPYLGVQNYGYTF; CDR3 DNA: TGTGCCAGCAGCCCATACTTGGGAGTTCAGAACTATGGCTACACCTTC
V gene: TRBV12-3/TRBV12-4; J gene: TRBJ2-2; clone size: many; D gene: TRBD2; CDR3 protein: CASSPSGGAEAGELFF; CDR3 DNA: TGTGCCAGCAGTCCCAGCGGGGGGGCGGAGGCCGGGGAGCTGTTTTTT
V gene: TRBV5-6; J gene: TRBJ1-1; clone size: few; D gene: .; CDR3 protein: CASSRRQVANTEAFF; CDR3 DNA: TGTGCCAGCAGCCGGCGACAGGTCGCCAACACTGAAGCTTTCTTT
V gene: TRBV12-3/TRBV12-4; J gene: TRBJ1-1; clone size: few; D gene: .; CDR3 protein: CASSRARATTEAFF; CDR3 DNA: TGTGCCAGCAGTCGGGCCAGGGCAACCACTGAAGCTTTCTTT
V gene: TRBV5-1; J gene: TRBJ1-2; clone size: few; D gene: TRBD1; CDR3 protein: CASSLAGGEDGYTF; CDR3 DNA: TGCGCCAGCAGCTTGGCAGGGGGCGAGGATGGCTACACCTTC
V gene: TRBV2; J gene: TRBJ2-2; clone size: few; D gene: .; CDR3 protein: CASTGRDGGELFF; CDR3 DNA: TGTGCCAGCACAGGAAGGGACGGCGGGGAGCTGTTTTTT
V gene: TRBV6-6; J gene: TRBJ2-7; clone size: many; D gene: .; CDR3 protein: CAVGAGAYEQYF; CDR3 DNA: TGTGCCGTTGGGGCAGGGGCGTACGAGCAGTACTTC
V gene: TRBV2; J gene: TRBJ2-1; clone size: .; D gene: .; CDR3 protein: CASSPQAISDEQFF; CDR3 DNA: TGTGCCAGCAGCCCACAGGCGATATCCGATGAGCAGTTCTTC
V gene: TRBV10-3; J gene: TRBJ2-1; clone size: many; D gene: TRBD1; CDR3 protein: CAAGNGDRYNEQFF; CDR3 DNA: TGTGCCGCAGGGAATGGGGACAGATACAATGAGCAGTTCTTC
V gene: TRBV4-3; J gene: TRBJ2-2; clone size: many; D gene: TRBD1; CDR3 protein: CASSQEDRAKGGELFF; CDR3 DNA: TGCGCCAGCAGCCAAGAGGACAGGGCTAAAGGCGGGGAGCTGTTTTTT
V gene: TRBV29-1; J gene: TRBJ2-5; clone size: .; D gene: .; CDR3 protein: CSPSEDGETQYF; CDR3 DNA: TGCAGCCCGTCCGAGGACGGGGAGACCCAGTACTTC
V gene: TRBV5-1; J gene: TRBJ1-1; clone size: .; D gene: .; CDR3 protein: CASSGRTGTPTRSFEAFF; CDR3 DNA: TGCGCCAGCAGCGGTAGAACCGGGACACCCACCAGGAGCTTTGAAGCTTTCTTT
V gene: TRBV7-2; J gene: TRBJ1-5; clone size: many; D gene: .; CDR3 protein: CASSLYSEGQPQHF; CDR3 DNA: TGTGCCAGCAGCTTATATTCGGAAGGTCAGCCCCAGCATTTT
V gene: TRBV12-3/TRBV12-4; J gene: TRBJ2-7; clone size: .; D gene: .; CDR3 protein: CASSLAPYEQYF; CDR3 DNA: TGTGCCAGCAGTTTAGCTCCCTACGAGCAGTACTTC
V gene: TRBV2; J gene: TRBJ1-1; clone size: many; D gene: .; CDR3 protein: CASISETGNTEAFF; CDR3 DNA: TGTGCCAGCATTTCGGAGACAGGGAACACTGAAGCTTTCTTT
V gene: TRBV18; J gene: TRBJ2-1; clone size: .; D gene: TRBD2; CDR3 protein: CASSPGTRGEQFF; CDR3 DNA: TGTGCCAGCTCACCCGGGACTAGAGGTGAGCAGTTCTTC
V gene: TRBV25-1; J gene: TRBJ1-5; clone size: few; D gene: .; CDR3 protein: CARWGDNQPQHF; CDR3 DNA: TGTGCCAGGTGGGGCGACAATCAGCCCCAGCATTTT
V gene: TRBV6-5; J gene: TRBJ1-2; clone size: few; D gene: .; CDR3 protein: CASSYRGFGYTF; CDR3 DNA: TGTGCCAGCAGTTACCGGGGCTTTGGCTACACCTTC
V gene: TRBV30; J gene: TRBJ2-7; clone size: .; D gene: .; CDR3 protein: CAWSGRGRDYEQYF; CDR3 DNA: TGTGCCTGGAGTGGGCGGGGCCGGGACTACGAGCAGTACTTC
V gene: TRBV10-2; J gene: TRBJ2-5; clone size: few; D gene: .; CDR3 protein: CASSVGIETQYF; CDR3 DNA: TGCGCCAGCAGTGTGGGGATCGAGACCCAGTACTTC
V gene: TRBV20-1; J gene: TRBJ2-5; clone size: many; D gene: .; CDR3 protein: CSARDPTGWETQYF; CDR3 DNA: TGCAGTGCTAGAGATCCAACAGGGTGGGAGACCCAGTACTTC
V gene: TRBV24-1; J gene: TRBJ2-5; clone size: .; D gene: .; CDR3 protein: CATSEPGLETQYF; CDR3 DNA: TGTGCCACCAGTGAACCGGGGTTGGAGACCCAGTACTTC
V gene: TRBV7-2; J gene: TRBJ1-6; clone size: many; D gene: TRBD1; CDR3 protein: CASSFRTGPRSPLHF; CDR3 DNA: TGTGCCAGCAGCTTTCGGACAGGGCCGCGCTCACCCCTCCACTTT
V gene: TRBV3-1; J gene: TRBJ2-1; clone size: few; D gene: TRBD2; CDR3 protein: CASSQRAGLAVLYNEQFF; CDR3 DNA: TGTGCCAGCAGCCAAAGGGCCGGACTAGCTGTACTCTACAATGAGCAGTTCTTC
V gene: TRBV29-1; J gene: TRBJ1-2; clone size: .; D gene: .; CDR3 protein: CSVGHIRSPNYGYTF; CDR3 DNA: TGCAGCGTGGGACATATCAGGAGCCCTAACTATGGCTACACCTTC
V gene: TRBV25-1; J gene: TRBJ1-4; clone size: many; D gene: .; CDR3 protein: CASSPQPDEKLFF; CDR3 DNA: TGTGCCAGCAGTCCTCAACCGGATGAAAAACTGTTTTTT
V gene: TRBV11-2; J gene: TRBJ2-7; clone size: few; D gene: .; CDR3 protein: CASSLLGGRSSYEQYF; CDR3 DNA: TGTGCCAGCAGCTTATTAGGGGGACGGTCCTCCTACGAGCAGTACTTC
V gene: TRBV4-3; J gene: TRBJ1-2; clone size: many; D gene: .; CDR3 protein: CASSQDNPHGYTF; CDR3 DNA: TGCGCCAGCAGCCAAGATAACCCACATGGCTACACCTTC
V gene: TRBV6-2/TRBV6-3; J gene: TRBJ2-1; clone size: many; D gene: TRBD2; CDR3 protein: CASSSISGGAYNEQFF; CDR3 DNA: TGTGCCAGCAGTTCCATTAGCGGGGGGGCCTACAATGAGCAGTTCTTC
V gene: TRBV12-3/TRBV12-4; J gene: TRBJ1-5; clone size: .; D gene: .; CDR3 protein: CASLRMGEPQHF; CDR3 DNA: TGTGCCAGCCTTCGAATGGGGGAGCCCCAGCATTTT
V gene: TRBV5-6; J gene: TRBJ2-3; clone size: few; D gene: TRBD2; CDR3 protein: CASSHGTSGGRPDTQYF; CDR3 DNA: TGTGCCAGCAGCCACGGGACTAGCGGGGGGAGGCCAGATACGCAGTATTTT
V gene: TRBV20-1; J gene: TRBJ1-1; clone size: few; D gene: .; CDR3 protein: CSAIGTLITGEAFF; CDR3 DNA: TGCAGTGCTATCGGGACATTAATCACCGGGGAAGCTTTCTTT
V gene: TRBV5-1; J gene: TRBJ2-3; clone size: .; D gene: .; CDR3 protein: CASTFSSSTDTQYF; CDR3 DNA: TGCGCCAGCACCTTCAGCTCCAGCACAGATACGCAGTATTTT
V gene: TRBV30; J gene: TRBJ1-1; clone size: many; D gene: .; CDR3 protein: CAFKVRMGNTEAFF; CDR3 DNA: TGTGCCTTCAAGGTACGAATGGGGAACACTGAAGCTTTCTTT
V gene: TRBV21-1; J gene: TRBJ1-5; clone size: few; D gene: .; CDR3 protein: CASSKDRTASLDQPQHF; CDR3 DNA: TGTGCCAGCAGCAAAGATAGGACAGCATCTTTGGATCAGCCCCAGCATTTT
V gene: TRBV6-1; J gene: TRBJ2-2; clone size: .; D gene: TRBD1; CDR3 protein: CASSVRDRGLGELFF; CDR3 DNA: TGTGCCAGCAGTGTCCGGGACAGGGGGCTCGGGGAGCTGTTTTTT
V gene: TRBV6-1; J gene: TRBJ1-2; clone size: .; D gene: .; CDR3 protein: CASSQNRGLLGYGYTF; CDR3 DNA: TGTGCCAGCAGTCAAAATAGAGGACTCCTCGGCTATGGCTACACCTTC
V gene: TRBV6-6; J gene: TRBJ1-5; clone size: .; D gene: TRBD1; CDR3 protein: CASTGQRDQPQHF; CDR3 DNA: TGTGCCAGCACGGGACAGAGGGATCAGCCCCAGCATTTT
V gene: TRBV6-5; J gene: TRBJ1-1; clone size: .; D gene: .; CDR3 protein: CASSYEPGEWNTEAFF; CDR3 DNA: TGTGCCAGCAGTTATGAGCCCGGGGAGTGGAACACTGAAGCTTTCTTT
V gene: TRBV19; J gene: TRBJ1-1; clone size: .; D gene: .; CDR3 protein: CASSRGLGTEAFF; CDR3 DNA: TGTGCCAGTAGTCGGGGGTTGGGCACTGAAGCTTTCTTT
V gene: TRBV10-3; J gene: TRBJ2-7; clone size: many; D gene: TRBD1; CDR3 protein: CAISDPDRTLYSYEQYF; CDR3 DNA: TGTGCCATCAGTGACCCGGACAGGACTTTATACTCCTACGAGCAGTACTTC
V gene: TRBV27; J gene: TRBJ1-6; clone size: few; D gene: .; CDR3 protein: CASRRGIDSYNSPLHF; CDR3 DNA: TGTGCCAGCAGGAGGGGGATCGACAGCTATAATTCACCCCTCCACTTT
V gene: TRBV20-1; J gene: TRBJ2-7; clone size: .; D gene: .; CDR3 protein: CSATPIAYKAYEQYF; CDR3 DNA: TGCAGTGCTACCCCCATAGCATATAAAGCCTACGAGCAGTACTTC